The source of this TCR beta chain is a study of glioma-infiltrating T cells after dendritic cell vaccination (dated by TCRdb to 2016 to 2018). Background for the entire study: A cohort of roughly 15 glioblastoma patients from Phase I and II dendritic cell vaccination trials was included, of whom 9 were newly diagnosed and 6 had recurrent disease. To make the vaccine, monocyte-derived dendritic cells were cultured for under eight days with IL-4 and GM-CSF and then pulsed overnight with autologous tumor lysate. In glioblastoma patients vaccinated with dendritic cells, deep sequencing of TCR beta CDR3 regions served to measure tumor-infiltrating lymphocyte content and to compare repertoires between tumor and blood. Survival after dendritic cell vaccination was correlated with TCR sequencing metrics, such as TIL content and the overlap between tumor and blood repertoires. Patients received autologous tumor lysate-pulsed dendritic cell vaccination between about 2002 and 2012. Patients received three intradermal dendritic cell vaccine injections at biweekly intervals in the arm below the axilla.

Using the immunoSEQ assay, TCRB CDR3 regions were amplified from 1.5 to 2 micrograms of genomic DNA, or from all available DNA when less than that was on hand. Multiplex PCR used 60 forward primers for TCR V beta segments and 13 reverse primers for J beta segments. Synthetic control templates were spiked into each sample at limiting dilution to estimate reads per starting template. The Illumina HiSeq System generated 87 bp sequencing reads. Turning to the authors' computational methods: To remove PCR and sequencing errors, closely related sequences were merged with a nearest neighbor algorithm. TCR overlap was defined as the percentage of unique tumor TCR beta sequences that were also found in the peripheral blood of the same patient. Here the immuneACCESS table is served through TCRdb, limited to in-frame sequences with V and J called. Missing clones are a known gap in these copies; in checked studies unresolved V genes cover under half, and the rest lacks a known reason. That table is the source of V, J and clone size, and D and trimming were worked out from the DNA. Present in this sample are approximately 85,000 clones, around 85% of which were seen just once. Under 8.5% of the sample is in the top ten clones.

General findings and caveats noted by the study authors: The cohort was small and heterogeneous, only a few patients had full blood and tumor sets, and even fewer had initial-recurrent tumor pairs. TCR clonality showed no direct relationship with survival, which suggests that a diverse polyclonal response may be important. The response model built on TCR overlap across three groups was characterized as speculative, with prospective validation still needed. After dendritic cell vaccination, a higher estimated pretreatment TIL content predicted longer time to progression and longer overall survival.

The label giving this sample's time point can be read as: after dendritic cell vaccination, including at tumor progression/relapse. To be selected, patients needed enough residual fresh-frozen tumor tissue and more than two years of available survival data. Molecular status otherwise varied across the glioblastoma patients, but none of them carried an isocitrate dehydrogenase mutation. PBMC were collected before vaccination, two weeks after the third vaccination, and at tumor progression if progression occurred. Genomic DNA was extracted with the Qiagen DNeasy Blood extraction Kit. The CDR3 has 16 amino acids, counting the end cysteine and phenylalanine. Only the CDR3 DNA is retained, 48 bases long and in frame from the first base. At the junction V is shortened by 0 bases and J by 9 bases, with 16 bases in between. From a lookup of the germline V gene (reference sequence), CDR1 and CDR2 are SGHNT and YYREEE.

This clone was seen only once. This receptor's antigen is unknown. The input lacks base qualities; no much larger clone sits a single base away. This receptor was identified in a human donor with glioblastoma. The sequencing here drew on blood, taken after dendritic cell vaccination. In this chain, TRBV5-4 is recombined with TRBJ1-6, and perhaps TRBD1 as D gene, on 6 matching bases. The CDR3 protein: CASSLGLSGVGSPLHF. The sequenced DNA is TGTGCCAGCAGCTTGGGGTTGTCAGGGGTTGGTTCACCCCTCCACTTT. Beyond the CDR3, the reference TRBV5-4 and TRBJ1-6 genes provide the residues; the full variable domain reads: ETGVTQSPTHLIKTRGQQVTLRCSSQSGHNTVSWYQQALGQGPQFIFQYYREEENGRGNFPPRFSGLQFPNYSSELNVNALELDDSALYLCASSLGLSGVGSPLHFGNGTRLTVT.